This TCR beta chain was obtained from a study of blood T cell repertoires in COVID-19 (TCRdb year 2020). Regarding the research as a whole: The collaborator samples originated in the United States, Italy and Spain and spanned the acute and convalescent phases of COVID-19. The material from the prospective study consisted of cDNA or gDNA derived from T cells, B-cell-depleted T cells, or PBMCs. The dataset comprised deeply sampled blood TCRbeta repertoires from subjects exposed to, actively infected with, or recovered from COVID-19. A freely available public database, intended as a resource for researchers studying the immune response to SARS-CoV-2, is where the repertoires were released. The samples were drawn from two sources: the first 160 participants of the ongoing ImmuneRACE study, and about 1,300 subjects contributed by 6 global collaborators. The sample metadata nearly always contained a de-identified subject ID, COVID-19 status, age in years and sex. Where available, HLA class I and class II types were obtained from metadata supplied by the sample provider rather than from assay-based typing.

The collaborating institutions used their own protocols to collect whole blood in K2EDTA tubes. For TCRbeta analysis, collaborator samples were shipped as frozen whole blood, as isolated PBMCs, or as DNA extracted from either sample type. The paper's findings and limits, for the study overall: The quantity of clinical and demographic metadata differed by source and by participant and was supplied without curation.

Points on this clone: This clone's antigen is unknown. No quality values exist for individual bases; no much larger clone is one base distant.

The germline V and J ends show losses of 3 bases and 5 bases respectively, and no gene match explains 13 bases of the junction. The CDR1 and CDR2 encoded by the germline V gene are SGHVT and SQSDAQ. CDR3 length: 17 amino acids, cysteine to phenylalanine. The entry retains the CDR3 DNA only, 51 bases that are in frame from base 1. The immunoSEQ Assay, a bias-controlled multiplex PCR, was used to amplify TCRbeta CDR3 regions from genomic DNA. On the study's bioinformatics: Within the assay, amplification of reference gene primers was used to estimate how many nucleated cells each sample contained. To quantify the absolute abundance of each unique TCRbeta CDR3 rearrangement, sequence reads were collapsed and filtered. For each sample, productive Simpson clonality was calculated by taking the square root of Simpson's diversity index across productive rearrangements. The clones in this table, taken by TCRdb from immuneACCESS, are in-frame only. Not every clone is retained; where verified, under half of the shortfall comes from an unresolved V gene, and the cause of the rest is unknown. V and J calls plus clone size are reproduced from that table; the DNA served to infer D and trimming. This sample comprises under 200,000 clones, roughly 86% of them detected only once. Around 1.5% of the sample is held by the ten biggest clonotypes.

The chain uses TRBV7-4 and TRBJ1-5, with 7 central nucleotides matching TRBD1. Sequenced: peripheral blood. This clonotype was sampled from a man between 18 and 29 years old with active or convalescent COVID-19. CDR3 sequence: CASSFSPLDRDDQPQHF. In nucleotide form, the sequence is TGTGCCAGCAGCTTTAGTCCCCTTGACAGGGATGATCAGCCCCAGCATTTT.